Following are 3 T cell receptor beta chains from one sample sequenced in a study of T cell responses to AZD1222 COVID-19 vaccine. Here immunoSEQ multiplex PCR was the method, and the copy in TCRdb shows in-frame clones only, minus some. This table has 120,000 to 150,000 clones, about 87% appearing once. Sequenced here: peripheral blood, sampled on day 0 of MenACWY control vaccination. These receptors were taken from an adult in good health.

V and J are TRBV28 and TRBJ1-2, with TRBD1 matching 8 bases. The CDR3 length is 14 residues. CDR1 is MDHEN, CDR2 SYDVKM, per germline. V gave up 3 bases and J gave up 4 bases; unmatched junction bases: 4. The CDR3 is CASSLGTGIYGYTF. The CDR3 bases are TGTGCCAGCAGTTTGGGGACAGGCATCTATGGCTACACCTTC.

The CDR3 coding sequence is TGTGCCACCAGTGATCTAAATCAGCCCCAGCATTTT. Translated, it gives CATSDLNQPQHF. The chain is built from TRBV24-1 and TRBJ1-5; D remains unclear. Germline loops: CDR1 KGHDR, CDR2 SFDVKD. The CDR3 has 12 residues. The V end was cut by 3 bases, the J end by 4 bases, with 3 bases between.

The rearrangement uses TRBV11-2 and TRBJ2-7; the match to TRBD2 covers 7 bases. This CDR3 has 14 amino acids. Unmatched junction bases numbered 7, after V lost 6 bases and J lost 2 bases. In germline, CDR1 is SGHAT, CDR2 FQNNGV. CDR3 in amino acids: CASRRSGFTYEQYF. The CDR3 DNA sequence: TGTGCCAGCAGACGTAGCGGGTTTACCTACGAGCAGTACTTC.